Listed here are 27 T cell receptor beta chains from one sample, sequenced in a study of blood T cell repertoires in COVID-19. Only in-frame clones appear in the TCRdb table, and some are missing; sequencing was by immunoSEQ multiplex PCR. The sample lists some 130,000 clones, 79% occurring once. Sample: peripheral blood. Every receptor here comes from a woman over 75 with acute or convalescent COVID-19.

This chain uses TRBV4-3 with TRBJ2-3; TRBD2 is a possible D gene (5 bases). Germline values: CDR1 LGHNA, CDR2 YSLEER. The CDR3 is made up of 15 amino acids. The V end was cut by 0 bases, the J end by 5 bases, with 12 bases between. CDR3 region: CASSQDTPRGDTQYF. CDR3 sequence (DNA): TGCGCCAGCAGCCAAGATACTCCCCGGGGAGATACGCAGTATTTT.

CDR3 in amino acids: CASSLRQGAYGYTF. For the CDR3, the DNA is TGTGCCAGCAGCTTAAGGCAGGGGGCCTATGGCTACACCTTC. The chain is built from TRBV11-2 and TRBJ1-2; 8 nucleotides match TRBD1. This CDR3 has 14 amino acids. The J segment lost 4 bases and the V segment lost 2 bases, leaving 3 bases of the junction unmatched. CDR1 is SGHAT and CDR2 is FQNNGV in the germline V gene.

The chain employs TRBV7-2 and TRBJ1-1; perhaps TRBD1 as D (5 bases). V was clipped by 5 bases and J by 4 bases, with 11 bases between them. The CDR3 is made up of 13 amino acids. CDR1 and CDR2 from the germline V gene are SGHTA and FQGNSA. The CDR3 DNA is TGTGCCAGCAGCACCACAAGGGGCACTGAAGCTTTCTTT. Its translation is CASSTTRGTEAFF.

This chain uses TRBV19 with TRBJ1-4, with D possibly being TRBD1 (6 bases). Germline V lookup: CDR1 LNHDA, CDR2 SQIVND (reference sequence). The V end was cut by 2 bases, the J end by 2 bases, with 6 bases between. CDR3 size: 14 residues. The CDR3 region is CASSIQGTNEKLFF. Written as DNA, the CDR3 is TGTGCCAGTAGTATACAGGGGACTAATGAAAAACTGTTTTTT.

This chain joins TRBV15 and TRBJ1-1; TRBD1 agrees at 7 bases. The CDR3 is 15 residues long. Germline V lookup: CDR1 LNHNV, CDR2 YYDKDF (reference sequence). The ends lost 4 bases at V and 3 bases at J; junction bases unmatched: 8. The CDR3 sequence: CATSTPGQWDTEAFF. The CDR3 DNA sequence: TGTGCCACCAGCACCCCGGGACAGTGGGACACTGAAGCTTTCTTT.

The chain uses TRBV7-9 and TRBJ1-5, with a possible D match to TRBD1 (5 bases). Germline CDR1 is SEHNR and CDR2 is FQNEAQ (reference sequence). The CDR3 extends over 17 amino acids. Trimming removed 5 bases at V and 3 bases at J, with 20 bases between. CDR3 bases: TGTGCCAGCAGCCGACCCTTCGGGGGAGAAAACAATCAGCCCCAGCATTTT. It translates to CASSRPFGGENNQPQHF.

V and J are TRBV5-1 and TRBJ1-2, with a weak D call TRBD1 (5 bases). The CDR3 covers 13 residues. Trimming shortened V by 3 bases and J by 8 bases, and 14 bases separated the two germline ends. The germline V gene encodes CDR1 SGHRS and CDR2 YFSETQ. This CDR3 reads CASSSPGFGGYTF. The DNA of the CDR3 is TGCGCCAGCAGCTCCCCAGGGTTTGGGGGCTACACCTTC.

The rearrangement joins TRBV30 to TRBJ1-5; 8 positions match TRBD1. Trimming took 2 bases from V and 1 from J; bases not matched to a gene: 10. CDR3 length: 17 amino acids. Germline CDR1 reads GTSNPN; CDR2 reads SVGIG (reference sequence). The DNA for the CDR3 is TGTGCCTGGAGTAAATTGGGGGGACAGGCGAGCAATCAGCCCCAGCATTTT. Translated, it gives CAWSKLGGQASNQPQHF.

This clone was recorded a few times. In nucleotides, the CDR3 is TGCGCCAGCGGGGCTGACAATGGAAACACCATATATTTT. Amino acid sequence: CASGADNGNTIYF. The chain couples TRBV5-1 to TRBJ1-3, with D possibly matching TRBD1 (5 bases). V shed 7 bases and J shed 3 bases, with 11 bases lying between them. This CDR3 region has 13 residues. Germline CDR1 SGHRS, CDR2 YFSETQ.

This clone was recorded a few times. The CDR3 DNA is TGTGCCAGCAGCTCCCAATCTAGCGGGGGGGCAGCTATAGATACGCAGTATTTT. It encodes CASSSQSSGGAAIDTQYF. The V and J genes are TRBV7-2 and TRBJ2-3; TRBD2 matches 12 bases. The junction had 13 bases not matched to a gene; V was cut back by 4 bases and J by 5 bases. This CDR3 has 18 amino acids. Looked up from germline, CDR1 is SGHTA and CDR2 is FQGNSA. Using reference TRBV7-2 and TRBJ2-3 for the parts outside the CDR3, the full variable domain is GAGVSQSPSNKVTEKGKDVELRCDPISGHTALYWYRQSLGQGLEFLIYFQGNSAPDKSGLPSDRFSAERTGGSVSTLTIQRTQQEDSAVYLCASSSQSSGGAAIDTQYFGPGTRLTVL.

The V and J genes are TRBV7-9 and TRBJ2-3; TRBD1 matches 8 bases. Germline V gene lookup returns CDR1 SEHNR and CDR2 FQNEAQ (reference sequence). The J segment lost 6 bases and the V segment lost 3 bases, leaving 5 bases of the junction unmatched. This CDR3 is 14 amino acids long. This CDR3 is CASSFGTGTDTQYF. As DNA, the CDR3 is TGTGCCAGCAGCTTTGGGACAGGAACGGATACGCAGTATTTT.

This chain connects TRBV5-1 to TRBJ2-6; D perhaps matches TRBD2 (6 bases). This CDR3 region has 17 residues. Deletions cut 1 base from V and 0 bases from J, with 11 bases between. From germline, CDR1 is SGHRS and CDR2 YFSETQ. CDR3: CASSLNGGGSGANVLTF. The CDR3 DNA reads TGCGCCAGCAGCTTGAATGGGGGAGGCTCTGGGGCCAACGTCCTGACTTTC.

V is TRBV15 and J is TRBJ1-2; unclear D gene. V lost 3 bases and J 2 bases, leaving 4 bases between the germline ends. This CDR3 spans 12 amino acids. Germline CDR1 reads LNHNV; CDR2 reads YYDKDF (reference sequence). CDR3 DNA: TGTGCCACCAGCAGGGAGAACTATGGCTACACCTTC. As protein: CATSRENYGYTF.

The J gene is TRBJ1-5, the V gene TRBV6-1, with TRBD1 matching 9 bases. Germline CDR1 reads MNHNS; CDR2 reads SASEGT. Trimming removed 3 bases from V and 6 bases from J; junction bases left unmatched: 6. The CDR3 extends over 15 amino acids. The CDR3 region is CASSEATGGVQPQHF. In DNA form, the CDR3 reads TGTGCCAGCAGTGAGGCCACAGGGGGCGTTCAGCCCCAGCATTTT.

The chain carries TRBV7-2 and TRBJ1-1; D unclear. This CDR3 is 14 amino acids long. Germline V lookup: CDR1 SGHTA, CDR2 FQGNSA. V lost 5 bases, J lost 3 bases, and 13 bases lay in between. The CDR3 protein is CASSPSWGDTEAFF. The CDR3 DNA follows: TGTGCCAGCAGCCCTAGCTGGGGAGACACTGAAGCTTTCTTT.

The V and J genes are TRBV7-9 and TRBJ2-1, with 8 positions matching TRBD1. CDR1 SEHNR and CDR2 FQNEAQ come from the germline V gene (reference sequence). V trimming: 3 bases; J trimming: 4 bases; junction bases outside the gene matches: 2. The CDR3 runs 14 residues. The CDR3 sequence: CASSFGTGYNEQFF. The CDR3 nucleotides are TGTGCCAGCAGCTTCGGGACAGGATACAATGAGCAGTTCTTC.

The gene calls are TRBV6-6 and TRBJ2-6; tentative D call: TRBD1 (6 bases). This CDR3 contains 17 residues. The V gene lost 5 bases and the J gene lost 1 base, with 15 bases spanning the gap. The germline V gene encodes CDR1 MNHNY and CDR2 SVGAGI (reference sequence). Here the CDR3 reads CASSRARGGSGANVLTF. The CDR3 DNA follows: TGTGCCAGCAGTCGCGCCAGGGGCGGTTCTGGGGCCAACGTCCTGACTTTC.

This clone was seen once. The chain combines TRBV30 with TRBJ2-2; 11 nucleotides match TRBD2. This CDR3 has 17 amino acids. Germline V gene data show CDR1 as GTSNPN and CDR2 as SVGIG (reference sequence). J gave up 0 bases and V 7 bases, and 10 bases lay outside the gene matches. The chain's CDR3 is CAYSPAGLAANTGELFF. The CDR3 DNA reads TGTGCCTACTCCCCAGCGGGACTAGCGGCGAACACCGGGGAGCTGTTTTTT.

The chain uses TRBV7-2 and TRBJ1-2; the D gene is possibly TRBD1 (5 bases). Trimming pared 1 base from V and 0 bases from J, leaving 9 bases between. The CDR3 loop spans 15 amino acids. Looked up from germline, CDR1 is SGHTA and CDR2 is FQGNSA. CDR3 residues: CASSLDRLANYGYTF. CDR3 sequence (DNA): TGTGCCAGCAGCTTAGACAGGCTAGCTAACTATGGCTACACCTTC.

This clone occurred a few times. This chain joins TRBV5-1 and TRBJ2-2; 8 nucleotides agree with TRBD2. CDR1 and CDR2 (germline): SGHRS, YFSETQ. CDR3 length: 16 amino acids. V shed 4 bases, J shed 4 bases, and the junction held 9 bases outside the gene matches. The CDR3 loop reads CASSLSGLGRTGELFF. The CDR3 region has the DNA TGCGCCAGCAGCCTTTCGGGACTAGGACGCACCGGGGAGCTGTTTTTT. Full variable domain (remainder filled in from reference TRBV5-1 and TRBJ2-2): KAGVTQTPRYLIKTRGQQVTLSCSPISGHRSVSWYQQTPGQGLQFLFEYFSETQRNKGNFPGRFSGRQFSNSRSEMNVSTLELGDSALYLCASSLSGLGRTGELFFGEGSRLTVL.

V and J are TRBV30 and TRBJ1-6; no definite D call. The CDR3 totals 14 residues. From germline, CDR1 is GTSNPN and CDR2 SVGIG (reference sequence). V gave up 3 bases and J gave up 11 bases, with 17 bases separating them. CDR3 sequence: CAWSPLPGVAPLHF. The CDR3 region has the DNA TGTGCCTGGAGCCCGCTCCCCGGGGTGGCACCCCTCCACTTT.

The gene calls are TRBV21-1 and TRBJ2-3; TRBD2, the D gene given by the table, was not confirmed from the DNA. TRBV21-1 is reported as a pseudogene. The length of the CDR3 is 12 residues. In DNA form, the CDR3 reads TGTGCCAGCAGCTTTTCGGGGGATACGCAGTATTTT. Translation gives CASSFSGDTQYF.

The chain employs TRBV2 and TRBJ1-6, with TRBD1 identical over 8 bases. The CDR3 length is 14 residues. The germline gives CDR1 SNHLY, CDR2 FYNNEI. J lost 9 bases, V lost 6 bases, and 7 bases had no gene match. The DNA for the CDR3 is TGTGCCAGCAGCCCGGGACAGGTGATTTCACCCCTCCACTTT. Its translation is CASSPGQVISPLHF.

V is TRBV5-1 and J is TRBJ2-3; tentative D call: TRBD1 (6 bases). Per germline, CDR1 SGHRS and CDR2 YFSETQ. Trimming removed 6 bases at V and 2 bases at J, with 13 bases between. This CDR3 has 14 residues. The CDR3 nucleotides are TGCGCCAGCAACCCGAACAGGGCCACAGATACGCAGTATTTT. Translated: CASNPNRATDTQYF.

The rearrangement links TRBV19 to TRBJ2-1; perhaps TRBD2 as D (6 bases). From germline, CDR1 is LNHDA and CDR2 SQIVND (reference sequence). The CDR3 covers 15 residues. Trimming shortened V by 2 bases and J by 9 bases, and 17 bases separated the two germline ends. In DNA, the CDR3 is TGTGCCAGTAGTATACGGGAAGGGAGGATGGGTGAGCAGTTCTTC. It specifies CASSIREGRMGEQFF.

CDR3 region: CSASTPIYNEQFF. The CDR3 DNA sequence: TGCAGTGCTAGTACACCGATATACAATGAGCAGTTCTTC. The rearrangement links TRBV20-1 to TRBJ2-1; D is uncertain. V lost 3 bases, J lost 4 bases, and 10 bases lay in between. The germline V gene encodes CDR1 DFQATT and CDR2 SNEGSKA (reference sequence). The CDR3 covers 13 residues.

The rearrangement links TRBV2 to TRBJ1-1; 7 nucleotides match TRBD1. Germline V gene sequence: CDR1 SNHLY, CDR2 FYNNEI. J was trimmed by 1 base and V by 8 bases; bases with no gene match: 1. This CDR3 region has 12 residues. This CDR3 is CASGTENTEAFF. In nucleotides, the CDR3 is TGTGCCAGCGGGACAGAGAACACTGAAGCTTTCTTT.